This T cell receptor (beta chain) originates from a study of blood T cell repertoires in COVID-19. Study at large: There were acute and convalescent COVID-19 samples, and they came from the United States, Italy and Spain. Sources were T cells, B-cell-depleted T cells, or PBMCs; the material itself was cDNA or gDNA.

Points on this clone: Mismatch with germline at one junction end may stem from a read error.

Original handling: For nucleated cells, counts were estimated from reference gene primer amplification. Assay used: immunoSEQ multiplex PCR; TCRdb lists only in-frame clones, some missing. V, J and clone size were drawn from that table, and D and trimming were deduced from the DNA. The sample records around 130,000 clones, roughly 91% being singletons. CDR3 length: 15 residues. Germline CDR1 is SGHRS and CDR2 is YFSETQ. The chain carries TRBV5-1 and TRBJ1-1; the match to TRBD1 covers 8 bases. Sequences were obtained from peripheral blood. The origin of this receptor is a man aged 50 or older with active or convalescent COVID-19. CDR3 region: CASNLAGGEYTEAFF. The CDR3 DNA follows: TGCGCCAGCAACTTGGCAGGGGGCGAGTACACTGAAGCTTTCTTT.